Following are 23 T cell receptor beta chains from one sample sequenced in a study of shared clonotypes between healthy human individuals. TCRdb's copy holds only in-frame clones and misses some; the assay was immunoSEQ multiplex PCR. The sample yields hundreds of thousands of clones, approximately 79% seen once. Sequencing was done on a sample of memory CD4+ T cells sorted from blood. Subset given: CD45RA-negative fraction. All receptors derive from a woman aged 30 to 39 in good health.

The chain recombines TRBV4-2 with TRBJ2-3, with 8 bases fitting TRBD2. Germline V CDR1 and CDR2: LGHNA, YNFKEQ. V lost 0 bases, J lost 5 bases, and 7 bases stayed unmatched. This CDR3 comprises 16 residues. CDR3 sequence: CASSQDTREGGDTQYF. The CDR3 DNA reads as TGTGCCAGCAGCCAAGATACTCGGGAGGGGGGAGATACGCAGTATTTT.

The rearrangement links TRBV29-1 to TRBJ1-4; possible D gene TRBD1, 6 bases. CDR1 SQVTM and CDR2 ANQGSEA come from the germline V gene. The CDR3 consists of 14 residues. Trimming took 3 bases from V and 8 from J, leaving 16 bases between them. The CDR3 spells CSVDGGAWGEKLFF. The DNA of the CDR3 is TGCAGCGTTGACGGGGGGGCTTGGGGCGAAAAACTGTTTTTT.

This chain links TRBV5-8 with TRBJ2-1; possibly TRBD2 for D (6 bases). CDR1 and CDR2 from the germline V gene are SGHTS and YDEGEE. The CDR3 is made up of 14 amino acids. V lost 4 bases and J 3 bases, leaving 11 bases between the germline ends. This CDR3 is CASSRDFLYNEQFF. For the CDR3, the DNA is TGTGCCAGCAGCCGGGACTTTCTCTACAATGAGCAGTTCTTC.

The CDR3 reads CASRSGTENYEQYF. The CDR3 nucleotides read TGTGCCAGCAGATCCGGGACTGAGAATTACGAGCAGTACTTC. The chain uses TRBV28 and TRBJ2-7; a possible D gene is TRBD2 (6 bases). Germline CDR1 is MDHEN and CDR2 is SYDVKM. With 6 bases removed from V and 4 bases from J, the gap between germline ends came to 16 bases. CDR3 length equals 14 residues.

CDR3 residues: CASSLLGSGQGDEQYF. The CDR3, as DNA: TGTGCCAGCAGTTTACTCGGTAGTGGACAGGGGGACGAGCAGTACTTC. The chain links TRBV27 to TRBJ2-7; 10 bases agree with TRBD1. This CDR3 is 16 amino acids long. The V segment lost 2 bases and the J segment 5 bases; nucleotides outside the gene matches: 9. CDR1 is MNHEY, CDR2 SMNVEV, per germline (reference sequence).

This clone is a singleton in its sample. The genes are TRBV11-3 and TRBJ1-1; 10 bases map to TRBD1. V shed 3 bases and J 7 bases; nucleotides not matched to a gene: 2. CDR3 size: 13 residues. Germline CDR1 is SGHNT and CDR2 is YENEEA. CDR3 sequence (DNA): TGTGCCAGCAGCTTGGACAGGGGGGGTGAAGCTTTCTTT. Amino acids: CASSLDRGGEAFF.

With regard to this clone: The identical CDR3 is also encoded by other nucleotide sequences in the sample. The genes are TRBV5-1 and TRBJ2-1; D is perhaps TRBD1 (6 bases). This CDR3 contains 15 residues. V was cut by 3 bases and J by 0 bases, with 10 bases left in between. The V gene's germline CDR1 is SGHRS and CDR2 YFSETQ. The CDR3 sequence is CASSSGQSSYNEQFF. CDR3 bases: TGCGCCAGCAGCTCTGGACAGAGCTCCTACAATGAGCAGTTCTTC.

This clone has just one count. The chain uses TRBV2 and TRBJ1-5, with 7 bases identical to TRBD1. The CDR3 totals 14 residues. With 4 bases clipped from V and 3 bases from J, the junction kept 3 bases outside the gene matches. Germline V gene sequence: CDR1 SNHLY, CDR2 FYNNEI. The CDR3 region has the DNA TGTGCCAGCAGTGGACAGGGCAACAATCAGCCCCAGCATTTT. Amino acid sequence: CASSGQGNNQPQHF.

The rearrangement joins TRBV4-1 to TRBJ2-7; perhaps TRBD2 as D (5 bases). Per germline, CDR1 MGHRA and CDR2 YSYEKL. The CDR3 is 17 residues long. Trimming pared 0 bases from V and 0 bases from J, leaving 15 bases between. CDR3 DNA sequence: TGCGCCAGCAGCCAAGACCTGAGGGCTAGCTCCTCCTACGAGCAGTACTTC. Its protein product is CASSQDLRASSSYEQYF.

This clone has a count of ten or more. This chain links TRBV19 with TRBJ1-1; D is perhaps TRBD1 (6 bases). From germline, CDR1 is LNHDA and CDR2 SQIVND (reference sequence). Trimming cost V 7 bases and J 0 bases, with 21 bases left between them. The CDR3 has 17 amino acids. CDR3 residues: CASTAGQKAYMNTEAFF. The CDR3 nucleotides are TGTGCCAGTACCGCCGGACAGAAGGCATACATGAACACTGAAGCTTTCTTT.

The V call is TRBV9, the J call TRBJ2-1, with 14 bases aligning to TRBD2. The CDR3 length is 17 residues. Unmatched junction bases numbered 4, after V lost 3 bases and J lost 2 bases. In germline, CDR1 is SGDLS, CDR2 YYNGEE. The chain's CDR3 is CASSAGLAGVAYNEQFF. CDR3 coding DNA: TGTGCCAGCAGCGCGGGACTAGCGGGAGTGGCCTACAATGAGCAGTTCTTC.

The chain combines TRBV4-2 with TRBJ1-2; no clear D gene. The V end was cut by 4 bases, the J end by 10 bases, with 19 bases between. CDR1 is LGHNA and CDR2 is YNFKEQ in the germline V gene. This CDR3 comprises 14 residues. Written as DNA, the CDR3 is TGTGCCAGCAGCCCCGGGCAGGCGGGTCATTACTACACCTTC. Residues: CASSPGQAGHYYTF.

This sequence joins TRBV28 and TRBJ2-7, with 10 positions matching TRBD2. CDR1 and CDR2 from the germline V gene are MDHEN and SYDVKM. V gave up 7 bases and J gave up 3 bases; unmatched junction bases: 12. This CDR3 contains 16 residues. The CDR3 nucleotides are TGTGCCAGCATCGGTTTGGGGGGACTAGCGAACTACGAGCAGTACTTC. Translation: CASIGLGGLANYEQYF.

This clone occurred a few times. CDR3 nucleotide sequence: TGCGCCAGCCTCAAAAGCGGGAGGGCGACAGATACGCAGTATTTT. Protein: CASLKSGRATDTQYF. The chain couples TRBV5-1 to TRBJ2-3; 10 nucleotides align to TRBD2. V dropped 7 bases and J dropped 3; count of bases not matched to a gene: 8. Germline CDR1 and CDR2: SGHRS and YFSETQ. The CDR3 is made up of 15 amino acids.

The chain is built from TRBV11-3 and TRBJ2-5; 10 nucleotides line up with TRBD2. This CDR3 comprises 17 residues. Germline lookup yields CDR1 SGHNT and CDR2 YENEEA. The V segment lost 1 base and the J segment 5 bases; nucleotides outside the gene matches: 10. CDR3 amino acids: CASSLGLAGVGEETQYF. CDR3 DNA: TGTGCCAGCAGCTTAGGTCTAGCGGGAGTCGGTGAGGAGACCCAGTACTTC.

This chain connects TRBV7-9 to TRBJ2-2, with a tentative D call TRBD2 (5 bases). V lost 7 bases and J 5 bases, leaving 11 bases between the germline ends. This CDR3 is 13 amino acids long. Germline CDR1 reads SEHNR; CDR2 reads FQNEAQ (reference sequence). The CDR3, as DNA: TGTGCCAGCAAAATCGGCGGGACCGGGGAGCTGTTTTTT. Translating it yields CASKIGGTGELFF. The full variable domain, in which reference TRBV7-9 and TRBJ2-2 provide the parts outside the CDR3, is DTGVSQNPRHKITKRGQNVTFRCDPISEHNRLYWYRQTLGQGPEFLTYFQNEAQLEKSRLLSDRFSAERPKGSFSTLEIQRTEQGDSAMYLCASKIGGTGELFFGEGSRLTVL.

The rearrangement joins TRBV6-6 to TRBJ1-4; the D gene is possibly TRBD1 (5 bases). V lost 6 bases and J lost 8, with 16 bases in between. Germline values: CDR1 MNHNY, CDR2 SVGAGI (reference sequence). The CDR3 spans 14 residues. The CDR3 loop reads CASSPGAGEEKLFF. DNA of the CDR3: TGTGCCAGCAGCCCCGGAGCGGGGGAAGAAAAACTGTTTTTT.

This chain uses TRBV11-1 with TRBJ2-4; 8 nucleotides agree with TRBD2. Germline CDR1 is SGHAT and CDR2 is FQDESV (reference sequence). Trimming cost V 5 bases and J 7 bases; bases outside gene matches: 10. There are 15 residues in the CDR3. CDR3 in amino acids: CASSHWREEVNIQYF. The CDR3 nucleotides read TGTGCCAGCAGCCACTGGCGGGAGGAGGTCAACATTCAGTACTTC.

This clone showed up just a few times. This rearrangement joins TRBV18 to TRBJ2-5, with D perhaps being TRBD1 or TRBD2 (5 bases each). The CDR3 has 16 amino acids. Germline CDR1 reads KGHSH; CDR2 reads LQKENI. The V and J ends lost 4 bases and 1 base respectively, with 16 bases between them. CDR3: CASSRGSVQFQETQYF. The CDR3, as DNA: TGTGCCAGCTCACGGGGGTCAGTACAATTCCAAGAGACCCAGTACTTC.

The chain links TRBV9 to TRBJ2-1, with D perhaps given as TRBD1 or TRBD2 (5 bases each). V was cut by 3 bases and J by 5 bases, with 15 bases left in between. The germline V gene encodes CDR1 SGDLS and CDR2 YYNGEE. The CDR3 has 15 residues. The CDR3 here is CASSAEGTSDNEQFF. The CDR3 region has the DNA TGTGCCAGCAGCGCAGAAGGGACGTCGGACAATGAGCAGTTCTTC.

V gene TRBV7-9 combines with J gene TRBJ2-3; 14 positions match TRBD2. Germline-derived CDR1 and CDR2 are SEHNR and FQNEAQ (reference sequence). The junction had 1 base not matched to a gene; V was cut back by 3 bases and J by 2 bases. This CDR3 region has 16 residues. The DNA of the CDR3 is TGTGCCAGCAGCTTGGGACTAGCGGGAGACACAGATACGCAGTATTTT. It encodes CASSLGLAGDTDTQYF.

The CDR3 spells CASSLKTYEQYF. The CDR3 DNA reads as TGTGCCAGCAGTTTAAAAACCTACGAGCAGTACTTC. V usage is TRBV28 and J usage is TRBJ2-7; D not resolved. The germline V gene has CDR1 MDHEN and CDR2 SYDVKM. The V end lost 2 bases, the J end lost 2 bases, and 4 bases lay between the germline ends. The CDR3 covers 12 residues.

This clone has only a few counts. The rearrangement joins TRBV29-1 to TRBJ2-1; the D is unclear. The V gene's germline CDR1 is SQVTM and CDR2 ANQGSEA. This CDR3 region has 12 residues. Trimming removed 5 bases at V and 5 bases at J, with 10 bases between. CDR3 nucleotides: TGCAGCGTTAGGGTGTCTGACAATGAGCAGTTCTTC. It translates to CSVRVSDNEQFF.